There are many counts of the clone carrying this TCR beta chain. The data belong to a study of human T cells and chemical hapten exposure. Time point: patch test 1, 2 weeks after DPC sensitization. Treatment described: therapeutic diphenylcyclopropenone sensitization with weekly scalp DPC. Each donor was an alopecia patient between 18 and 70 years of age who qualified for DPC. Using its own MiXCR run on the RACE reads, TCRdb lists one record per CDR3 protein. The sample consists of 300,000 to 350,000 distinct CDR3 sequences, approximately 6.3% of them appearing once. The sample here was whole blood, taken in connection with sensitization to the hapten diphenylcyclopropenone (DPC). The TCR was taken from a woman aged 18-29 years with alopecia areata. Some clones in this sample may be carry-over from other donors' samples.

CDR3 region: CSVAGDNQPQHF. CDR3 bases: TGCAGCGTTGCCGGGGATAATCAGCCCCAGCATTTT. The V and J genes are TRBV29-1 and TRBJ1-5; D unclear. Per germline, CDR1 SQVTM and CDR2 ANQGSEA. The CDR3 has 12 residues. V was pared by 4 bases and J by 4 bases, with 8 bases between.